The present entry profiles one T cell receptor (beta chain) with its context. From germline, CDR1 is SGHTS and CDR2 YDEGEE. The CDR3 runs to 14 residues. The sample comes from a study of blood T cell repertoires in COVID-19. Study summary: The cDNA or gDNA used as material had been derived from T cells, B-cell-depleted T cells, or PBMCs.

Assay used: immunoSEQ multiplex PCR; TCRdb lists only in-frame clones, some missing. This table holds some 70,000 clones, 85% found once. Sequencing was done on a sample of peripheral blood. This sequence joins TRBV5-8 and TRBJ2-5, with 11 bases fitting TRBD1. The end of the DNA fits TRBJ2-7 better, so the J call may be wrong. The receptor comes from a man older than 75 with acute or convalescent COVID-19. The CDR3: CASSSGTGGHEQYF. The CDR3 DNA sequence: TGTGCCAGCAGCTCCGGGACAGGGGGGCACGAGCAGTACTTC.